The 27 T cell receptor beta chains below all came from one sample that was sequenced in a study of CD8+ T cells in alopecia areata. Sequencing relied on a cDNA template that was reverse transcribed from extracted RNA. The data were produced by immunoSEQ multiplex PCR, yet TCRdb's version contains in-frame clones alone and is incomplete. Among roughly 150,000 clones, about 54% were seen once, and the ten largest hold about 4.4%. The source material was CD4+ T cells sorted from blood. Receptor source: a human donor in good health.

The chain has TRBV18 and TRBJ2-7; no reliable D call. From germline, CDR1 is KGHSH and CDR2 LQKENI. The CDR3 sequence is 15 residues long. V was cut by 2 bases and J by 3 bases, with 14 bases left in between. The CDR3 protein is CASSPVDNGNYEQYF. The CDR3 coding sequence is TGTGCCAGCTCACCAGTAGATAACGGCAACTACGAGCAGTACTTC.

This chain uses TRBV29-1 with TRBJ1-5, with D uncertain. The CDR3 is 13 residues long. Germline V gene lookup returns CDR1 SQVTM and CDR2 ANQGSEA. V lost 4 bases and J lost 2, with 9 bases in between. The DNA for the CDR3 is TGCAGCGTTGTAGTCGAGGGCAATCAGCCCCAGCATTTT. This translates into CSVVVEGNQPQHF.

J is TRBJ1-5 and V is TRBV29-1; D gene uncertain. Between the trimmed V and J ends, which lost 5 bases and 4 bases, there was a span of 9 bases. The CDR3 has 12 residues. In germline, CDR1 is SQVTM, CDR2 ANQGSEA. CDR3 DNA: TGCAGCGTTTTGGAGGGAAATCAGCCCCAGCATTTT. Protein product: CSVLEGNQPQHF.

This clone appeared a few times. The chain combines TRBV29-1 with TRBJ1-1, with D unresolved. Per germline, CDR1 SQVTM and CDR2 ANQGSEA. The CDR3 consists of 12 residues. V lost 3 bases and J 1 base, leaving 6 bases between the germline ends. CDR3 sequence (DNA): TGCAGCGTTGACCCGCAGAACACTGAAGCTTTCTTT. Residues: CSVDPQNTEAFF.

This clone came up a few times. The CDR3 DNA sequence: TGTGCCAGCTCACCACGCACACAGGGGACCCCCGCGGCCGGGGAGCTGTTTTTT. Its protein is CASSPRTQGTPAAGELFF. The chain recombines TRBV18 with TRBJ2-2; 7 bases line up with TRBD1. This CDR3 comprises 18 residues. V shed 1 base, J shed 6 bases, and the junction held 14 bases outside the gene matches. The germline CDR1 and CDR2 sequences are KGHSH and LQKENI.

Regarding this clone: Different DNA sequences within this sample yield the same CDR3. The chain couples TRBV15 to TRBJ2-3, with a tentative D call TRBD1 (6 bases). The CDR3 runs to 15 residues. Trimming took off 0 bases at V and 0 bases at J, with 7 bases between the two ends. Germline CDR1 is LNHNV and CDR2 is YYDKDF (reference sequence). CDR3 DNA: TGTGCCACCAGCAGAGAAGGGGGAAGCACAGATACGCAGTATTTT. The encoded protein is CATSREGGSTDTQYF.

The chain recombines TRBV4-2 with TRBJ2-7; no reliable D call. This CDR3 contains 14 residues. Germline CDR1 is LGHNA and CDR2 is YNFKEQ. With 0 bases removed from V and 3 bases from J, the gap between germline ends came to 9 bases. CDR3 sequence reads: CASSQDGRNYEQYF. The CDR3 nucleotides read TGTGCCAGCAGCCAAGATGGCAGAAACTACGAGCAGTACTTC.

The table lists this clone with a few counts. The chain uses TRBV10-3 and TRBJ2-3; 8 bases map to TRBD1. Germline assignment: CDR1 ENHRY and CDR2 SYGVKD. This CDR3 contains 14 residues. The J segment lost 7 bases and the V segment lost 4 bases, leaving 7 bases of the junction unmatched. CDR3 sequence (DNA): TGTGCCATCAGTGGACAGGGGCAATGGAATACGCAGTATTTT. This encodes CAISGQGQWNTQYF.

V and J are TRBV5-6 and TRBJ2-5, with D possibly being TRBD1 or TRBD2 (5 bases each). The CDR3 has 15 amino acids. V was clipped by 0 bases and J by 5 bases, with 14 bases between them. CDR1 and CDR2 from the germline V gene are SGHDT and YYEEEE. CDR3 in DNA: TGTGCCAGCAGCTTGGGGCAGGGACGCAACGAGACCCAGTACTTC. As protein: CASSLGQGRNETQYF. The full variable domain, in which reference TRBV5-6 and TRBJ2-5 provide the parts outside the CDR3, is DAGVTQSPTHLIKTRGQQVTLRCSPKSGHDTVSWYQQALGQGPQFIFQYYEEEERQRGNFPDRFSGHQFPNYSSELNVNALLLGDSALYLCASSLGQGRNETQYFGPGTRLLVL.

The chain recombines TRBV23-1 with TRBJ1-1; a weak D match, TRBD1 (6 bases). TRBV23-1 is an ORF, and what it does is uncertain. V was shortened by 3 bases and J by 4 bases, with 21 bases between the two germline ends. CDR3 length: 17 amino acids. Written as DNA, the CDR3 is TGCGCCAGCAGTCATCCGCCCCTGGGGGGGGACACCACTGAAGCTTTCTTT. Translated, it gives CASSHPPLGGDTTEAFF.

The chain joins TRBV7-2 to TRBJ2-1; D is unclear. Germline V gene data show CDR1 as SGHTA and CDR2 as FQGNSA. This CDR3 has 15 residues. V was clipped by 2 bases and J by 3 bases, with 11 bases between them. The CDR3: CASSLTQYSYNEQFF. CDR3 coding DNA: TGTGCCAGCAGCTTAACCCAGTATAGCTACAATGAGCAGTTCTTC.

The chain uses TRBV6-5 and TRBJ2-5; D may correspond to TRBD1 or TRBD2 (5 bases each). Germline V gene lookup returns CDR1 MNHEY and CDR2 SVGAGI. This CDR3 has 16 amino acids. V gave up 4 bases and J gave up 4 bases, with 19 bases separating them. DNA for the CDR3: TGTGCCAGCAGTTCCCCGGGGCCCGTTACGAGAGAGACCCAGTACTTC. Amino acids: CASSSPGPVTRETQYF.

The CDR3 bases are TGTGCCAGCAGCTTAAACTTTGAGCAGTTCTTC. This translates into CASSLNFEQFF. The chain is built from TRBV7-8 and TRBJ2-1; D gene unclear. The CDR3 is 11 residues long. Germline V gene data show CDR1 as SGHVS and CDR2 as FQNEAQ. V dropped 2 bases and J dropped 9 bases, with 5 bases sitting between them.

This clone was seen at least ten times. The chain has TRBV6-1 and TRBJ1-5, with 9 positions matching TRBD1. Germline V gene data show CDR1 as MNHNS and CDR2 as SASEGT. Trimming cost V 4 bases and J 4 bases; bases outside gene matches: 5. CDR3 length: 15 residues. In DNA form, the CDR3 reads TGTGCCAGCAGTGGGGGACAGGGAATGAATCAGCCCCAGCATTTT. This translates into CASSGGQGMNQPQHF.

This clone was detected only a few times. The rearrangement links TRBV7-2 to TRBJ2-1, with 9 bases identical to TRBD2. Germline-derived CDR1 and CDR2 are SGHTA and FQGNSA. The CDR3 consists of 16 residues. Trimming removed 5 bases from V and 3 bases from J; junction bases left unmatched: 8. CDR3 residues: CASSPPGLAIYNEQFF. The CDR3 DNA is TGTGCCAGCAGCCCTCCGGGACTAGCAATCTACAATGAGCAGTTCTTC.

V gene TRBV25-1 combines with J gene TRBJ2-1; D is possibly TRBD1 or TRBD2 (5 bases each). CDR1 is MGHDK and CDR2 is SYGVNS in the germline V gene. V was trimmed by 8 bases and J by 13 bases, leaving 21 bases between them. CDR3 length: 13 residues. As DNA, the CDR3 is TGTGCCAGCCGACCTCGAGAACCGGGACCCCAGTTCTTC. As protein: CASRPREPGPQFF.

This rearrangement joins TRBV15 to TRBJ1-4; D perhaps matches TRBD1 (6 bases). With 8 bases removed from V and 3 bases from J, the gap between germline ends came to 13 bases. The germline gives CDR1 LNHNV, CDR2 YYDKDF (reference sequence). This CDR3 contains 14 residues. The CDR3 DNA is TGTGCCACCCAAGGCAGGGGTGCTAATGAAAAACTGTTTTTT. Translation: CATQGRGANEKLFF. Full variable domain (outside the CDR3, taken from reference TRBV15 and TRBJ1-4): DAMVIQNPRYQVTQFGKPVTLSCSQTLNHNVMYWYQQKSSQAPKLLFHYYDKDFNNEADTPDNFQSRRPNTSFCFLDIRSPGLGDTAMYLCATQGRGANEKLFFGSGTQLSVL.

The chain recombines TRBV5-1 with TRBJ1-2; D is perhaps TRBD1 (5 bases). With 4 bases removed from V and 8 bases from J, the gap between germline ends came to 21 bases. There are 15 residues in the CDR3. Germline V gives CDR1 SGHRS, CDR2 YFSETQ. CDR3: CASSTQPQGSFGYTF. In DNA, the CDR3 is TGCGCCAGCAGCACGCAGCCTCAGGGTTCCTTCGGCTACACCTTC.

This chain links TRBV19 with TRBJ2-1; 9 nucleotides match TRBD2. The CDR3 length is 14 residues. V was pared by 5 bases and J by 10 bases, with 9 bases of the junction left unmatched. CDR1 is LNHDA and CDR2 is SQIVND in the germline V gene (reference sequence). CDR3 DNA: TGTGCCAGTAGTGTACCGGGACTAGCAGGCGAGCAGTTCTTC. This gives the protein CASSVPGLAGEQFF.

CDR3 loop: CASSARDRGLGTEAFF. The CDR3 coding sequence is TGTGCCAGCAGCGCCCGGGACAGGGGGTTGGGCACTGAAGCTTTCTTT. The chain is built from TRBV7-8 and TRBJ1-1, with TRBD1 matching over 11 bases. CDR3 length: 16 residues. The ends lost 5 bases at V and 4 bases at J; junction bases unmatched: 9. Looked up from germline, CDR1 is SGHVS and CDR2 is FQNEAQ.

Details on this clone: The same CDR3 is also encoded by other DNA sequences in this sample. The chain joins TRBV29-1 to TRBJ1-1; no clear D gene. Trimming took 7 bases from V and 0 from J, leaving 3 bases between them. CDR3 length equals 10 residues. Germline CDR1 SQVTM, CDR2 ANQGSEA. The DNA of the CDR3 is TGCAGCGCATTGAACACTGAAGCTTTCTTT. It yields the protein CSALNTEAFF.

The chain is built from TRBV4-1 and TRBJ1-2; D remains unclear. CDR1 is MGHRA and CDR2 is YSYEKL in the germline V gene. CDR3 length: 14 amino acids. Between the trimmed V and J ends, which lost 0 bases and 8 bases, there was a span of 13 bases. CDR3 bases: TGCGCCAGCAGCCAAGATCGGACGGCGCGGGGCTACACCTTC. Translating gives CASSQDRTARGYTF.

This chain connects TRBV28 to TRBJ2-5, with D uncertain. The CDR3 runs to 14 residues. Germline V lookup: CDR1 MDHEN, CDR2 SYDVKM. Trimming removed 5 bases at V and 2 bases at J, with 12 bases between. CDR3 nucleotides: TGTGCCAGCAGTCCTGACAAAGGGCAAGAGACCCAGTACTTC. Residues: CASSPDKGQETQYF. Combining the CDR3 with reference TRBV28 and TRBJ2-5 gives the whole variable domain DVKVTQSSRYLVKRTGEKVFLECVQDMDHENMFWYRQDPGLGLRLIYFSYDVKMKEKGDIPEGYSVSREKKERFSLILESASTNQTSMYLCASSPDKGQETQYFGPGTRLLVL.

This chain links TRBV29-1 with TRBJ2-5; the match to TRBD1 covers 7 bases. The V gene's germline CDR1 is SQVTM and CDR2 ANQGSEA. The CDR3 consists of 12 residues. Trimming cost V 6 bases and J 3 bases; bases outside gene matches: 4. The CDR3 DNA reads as TGCAGCGTCCAGACAGGGAAAGAGACCCAGTACTTC. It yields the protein CSVQTGKETQYF.

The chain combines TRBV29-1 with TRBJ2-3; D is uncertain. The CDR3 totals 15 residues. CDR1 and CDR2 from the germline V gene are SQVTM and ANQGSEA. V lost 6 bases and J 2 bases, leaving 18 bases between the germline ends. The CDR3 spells CSVLRRQQSTDTQYF. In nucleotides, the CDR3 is TGCAGCGTCTTGCGCCGGCAGCAGTCCACAGATACGCAGTATTTT.

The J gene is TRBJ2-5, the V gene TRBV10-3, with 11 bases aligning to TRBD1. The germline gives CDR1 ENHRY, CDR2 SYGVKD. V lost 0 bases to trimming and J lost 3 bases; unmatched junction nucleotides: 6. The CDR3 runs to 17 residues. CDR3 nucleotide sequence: TGTGCCATCAGTGAGTCGCGCCCGGGACAGGGGGAAGAGACCCAGTACTTC. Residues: CAISESRPGQGEETQYF.

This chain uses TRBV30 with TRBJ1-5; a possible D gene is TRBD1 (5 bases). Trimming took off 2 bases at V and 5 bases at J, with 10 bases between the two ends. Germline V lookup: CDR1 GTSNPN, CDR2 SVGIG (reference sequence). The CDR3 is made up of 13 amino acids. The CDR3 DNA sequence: TGTGCCTGGAGTACGGACACAGATCAGCCCCAGCATTTT. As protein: CAWSTDTDQPQHF.